This T cell receptor beta chain came from a study of somatic mutations in cytotoxic T cells in rheumatoid arthritis. Overall study results and limits: Nobody adjusted the slight TRBV07 underrepresentation in rheumatoid arthritis patients for multiple comparisons. With 60 or so patients examined, several had a largest CD8+ clone exceeding 20% of CD8+ cells. Neither rheumatoid arthritis patients nor age-matched healthy controls had significantly different CD8+ T-cell clonality from the other group. For patients with rheumatoid arthritis, CD8+ clonality went up with age, while healthy controls showed no such change.

The germline gives CDR1 MNHEY, CDR2 SMNVEV (reference sequence). CDR3 size: 14 residues. V was pared by 6 bases and J by 0 bases, with 4 bases of the junction left unmatched. TCRdb's copy holds only in-frame clones and misses some; the assay was immunoSEQ multiplex PCR. The sample includes about 10,000 clones, 81% of them seen just once. This clone was observed a single time. Its antigen is not known. This sequence joins TRBV27 and TRBJ1-1; TRBD1 agrees at 7 bases. The clonotype was recovered from a woman aged 45 to 65 in good health. Material: CD8+ T cells sorted from blood. DNA of the CDR3: TGTGCCAGCAGCCGGGACAGCTTGAACACTGAAGCTTTCTTT. Protein sequence: CASSRDSLNTEAFF.